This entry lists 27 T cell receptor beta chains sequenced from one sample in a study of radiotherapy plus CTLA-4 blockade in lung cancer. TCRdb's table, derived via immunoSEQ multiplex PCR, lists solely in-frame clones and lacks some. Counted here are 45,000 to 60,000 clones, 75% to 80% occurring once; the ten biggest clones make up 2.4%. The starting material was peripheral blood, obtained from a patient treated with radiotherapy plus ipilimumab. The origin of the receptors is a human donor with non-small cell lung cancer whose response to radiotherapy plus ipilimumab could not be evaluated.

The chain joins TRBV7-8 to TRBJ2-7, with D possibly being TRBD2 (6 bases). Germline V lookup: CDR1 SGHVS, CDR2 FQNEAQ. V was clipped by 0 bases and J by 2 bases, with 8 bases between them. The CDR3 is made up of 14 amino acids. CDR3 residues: CASSLAEGTYEQYF. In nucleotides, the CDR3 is TGTGCCAGCAGCTTAGCGGAGGGGACCTACGAGCAGTACTTC.

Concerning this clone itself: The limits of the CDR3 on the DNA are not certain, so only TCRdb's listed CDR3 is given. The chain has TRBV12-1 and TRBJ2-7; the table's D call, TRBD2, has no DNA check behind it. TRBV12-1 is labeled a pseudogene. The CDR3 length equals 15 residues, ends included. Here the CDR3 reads CASSFGGGSSYEQYF.

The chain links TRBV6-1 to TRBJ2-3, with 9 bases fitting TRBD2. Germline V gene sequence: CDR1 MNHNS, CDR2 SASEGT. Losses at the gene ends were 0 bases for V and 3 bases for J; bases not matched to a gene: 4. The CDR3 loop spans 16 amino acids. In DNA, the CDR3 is TGTGCCAGCAGTGAAGCTAGCGGGAGTTCAACAGATACGCAGTATTTT. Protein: CASSEASGSSTDTQYF.

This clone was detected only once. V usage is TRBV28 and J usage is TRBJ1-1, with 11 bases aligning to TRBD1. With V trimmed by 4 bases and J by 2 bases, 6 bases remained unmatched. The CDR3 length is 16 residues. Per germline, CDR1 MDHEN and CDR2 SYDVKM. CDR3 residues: CASSSTGQGGNTEAFF. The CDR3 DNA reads TGTGCCAGCAGTTCTACGGGACAGGGGGGAAACACTGAAGCTTTCTTT. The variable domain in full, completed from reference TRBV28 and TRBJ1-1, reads DVKVTQSSRYLVKRTGEKVFLECVQDMDHENMFWYRQDPGLGLRLIYFSYDVKMKEKGDIPEGYSVSREKKERFSLILESASTNQTSMYLCASSSTGQGGNTEAFFGQGTRLTVV.

This CDR3 is CASSWGRDEKLFF. The CDR3 DNA reads TGCGCCAGCAGCTGGGGGAGGGATGAAAAACTGTTTTTT. The chain uses TRBV5-1 and TRBJ1-4, with D perhaps TRBD1 (5 bases). The germline V and J ends were trimmed by 3 bases and 6 bases, with 9 bases remaining between them. Germline assignment: CDR1 SGHRS and CDR2 YFSETQ. The CDR3 runs to 13 residues.

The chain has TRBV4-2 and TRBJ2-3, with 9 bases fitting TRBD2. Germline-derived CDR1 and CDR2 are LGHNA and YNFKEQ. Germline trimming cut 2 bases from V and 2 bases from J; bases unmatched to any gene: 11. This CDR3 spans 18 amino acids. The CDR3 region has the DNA TGTGCCAGCAGCCAAAGGCTTTGGCTAGCGGGGAACACAGATACGCAGTATTTT. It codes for CASSQRLWLAGNTDTQYF.

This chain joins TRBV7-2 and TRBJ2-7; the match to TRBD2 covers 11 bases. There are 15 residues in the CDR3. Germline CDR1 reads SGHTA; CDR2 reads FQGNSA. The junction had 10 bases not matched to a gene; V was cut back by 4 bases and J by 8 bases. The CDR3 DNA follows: TGTGCCAGCAGCTCAGTAGCGGGAGGGCCTAATAAGCAGTACTTC. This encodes CASSSVAGGPNKQYF.

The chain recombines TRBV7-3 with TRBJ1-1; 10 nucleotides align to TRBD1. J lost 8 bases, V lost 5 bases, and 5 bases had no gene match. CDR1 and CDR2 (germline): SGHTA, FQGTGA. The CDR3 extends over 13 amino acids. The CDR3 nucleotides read TGTGCCAGCAGCATCTGGGACAGGGGCGAAGCTTTCTTT. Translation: CASSIWDRGEAFF.

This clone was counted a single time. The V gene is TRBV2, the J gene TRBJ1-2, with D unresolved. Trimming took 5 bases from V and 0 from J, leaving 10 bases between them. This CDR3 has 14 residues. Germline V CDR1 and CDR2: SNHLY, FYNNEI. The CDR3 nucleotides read TGTGCCAGCAGTCAACAGAGAGCTAACTATGGCTACACCTTC. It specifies CASSQQRANYGYTF.

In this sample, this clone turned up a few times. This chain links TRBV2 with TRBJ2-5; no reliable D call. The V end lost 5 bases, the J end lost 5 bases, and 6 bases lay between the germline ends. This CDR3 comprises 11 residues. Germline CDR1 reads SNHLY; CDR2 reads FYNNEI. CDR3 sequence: CASSLYETQYF. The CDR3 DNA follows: TGTGCCAGCAGTCTATACGAGACCCAGTACTTC.

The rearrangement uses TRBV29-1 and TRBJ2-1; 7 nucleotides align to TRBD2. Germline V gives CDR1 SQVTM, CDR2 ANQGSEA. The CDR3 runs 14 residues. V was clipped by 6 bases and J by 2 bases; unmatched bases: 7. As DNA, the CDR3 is TGCAGCGTGGTTGGGGGGGAGACCTACAATGAGCAGTTCTTC. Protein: CSVVGGETYNEQFF.

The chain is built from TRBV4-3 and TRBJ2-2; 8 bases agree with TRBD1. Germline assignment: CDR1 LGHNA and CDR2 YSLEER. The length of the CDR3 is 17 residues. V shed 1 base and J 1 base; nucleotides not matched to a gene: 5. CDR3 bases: TGCGCCAGCAGCCAAGCATCCGGGACAGGGAACACCGGGGAGCTGTTTTTT. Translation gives CASSQASGTGNTGELFF.

The CDR3 region has the DNA TGTGCCAGCAGTTTCGAGACAGGGGGCGATGAAAAACTGTTTTTT. Its translation is CASSFETGGDEKLFF. The chain recombines TRBV28 with TRBJ1-4; TRBD1 matches 10 bases. CDR3 length: 15 residues. Germline lookup yields CDR1 MDHEN and CDR2 SYDVKM. V lost 3 bases to trimming and J lost 6 bases; unmatched junction nucleotides: 4.

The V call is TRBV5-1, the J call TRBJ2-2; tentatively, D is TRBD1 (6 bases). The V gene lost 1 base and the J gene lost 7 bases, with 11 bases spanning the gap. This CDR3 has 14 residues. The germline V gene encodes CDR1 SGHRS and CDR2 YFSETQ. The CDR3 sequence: CASSLLQGGGELFF. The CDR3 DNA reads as TGCGCCAGCAGCTTGTTACAGGGCGGCGGGGAGCTGTTTTTT.

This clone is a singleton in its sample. In DNA, the CDR3 is TGTGCCAGCAGCTCCGCCCCGACAGGGGTTTTTGAAGCTTTCTTT. As protein: CASSSAPTGVFEAFF. The V call is TRBV7-3, the J call TRBJ1-1, with 8 bases that match TRBD1. Germline trimming cut 4 bases from V and 7 bases from J; bases unmatched to any gene: 11. The CDR3 contains 15 residues. Germline V CDR1 and CDR2: SGHTA, FQGTGA.

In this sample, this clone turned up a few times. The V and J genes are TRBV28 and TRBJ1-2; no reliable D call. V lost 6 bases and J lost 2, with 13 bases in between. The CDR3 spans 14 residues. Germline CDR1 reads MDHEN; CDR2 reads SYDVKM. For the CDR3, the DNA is TGTGCCAGCAGCCGGGAGGGAGGGAACTATGGCTACACCTTC. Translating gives CASSREGGNYGYTF.

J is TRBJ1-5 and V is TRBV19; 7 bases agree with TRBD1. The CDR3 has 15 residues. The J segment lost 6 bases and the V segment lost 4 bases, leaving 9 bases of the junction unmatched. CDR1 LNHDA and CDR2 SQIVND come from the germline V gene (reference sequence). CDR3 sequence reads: CASSTTRTGTQPQHF. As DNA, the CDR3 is TGTGCCAGTAGTACGACTCGGACAGGAACTCAGCCCCAGCATTTT.

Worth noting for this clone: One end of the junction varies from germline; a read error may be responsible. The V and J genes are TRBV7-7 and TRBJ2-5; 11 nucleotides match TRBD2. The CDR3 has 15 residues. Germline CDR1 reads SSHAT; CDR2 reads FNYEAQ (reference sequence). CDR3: CASSIGTSGEETQYF. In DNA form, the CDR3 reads TGTGCTAGCAGCATTGGGACTAGCGGAGAAGAGACCCAGTACTTC.

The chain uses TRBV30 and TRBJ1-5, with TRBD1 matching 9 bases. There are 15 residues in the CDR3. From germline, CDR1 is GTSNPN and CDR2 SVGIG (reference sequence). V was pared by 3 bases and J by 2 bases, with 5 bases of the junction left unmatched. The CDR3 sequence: CAWRQGARGNQPQHF. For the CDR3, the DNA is TGTGCCTGGAGACAGGGGGCGAGGGGCAATCAGCCCCAGCATTTT.

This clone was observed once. DNA of the CDR3: TGTGCCAGCAGCTTTGGGACTAGCCTAGGCCCCTACGAGCAGTACTTC. The encoded protein is CASSFGTSLGPYEQYF. The chain couples TRBV11-2 to TRBJ2-7, with 9 bases identical to TRBD2. Germline CDR1 SGHAT, CDR2 FQNNGV. The CDR3 extends over 16 amino acids. V gave up 3 bases and J gave up 2 bases; unmatched junction bases: 8. Full variable domain (outside the CDR3, taken from reference TRBV11-2 and TRBJ2-7): EAGVAQSPRYKIIEKRQSVAFWCNPISGHATLYWYQQILGQGPKLLIQFQNNGVVDDSQLPKDRFSAERLKGVDSTLKIQPAKLEDSAVYLCASSFGTSLGPYEQYFGPGTRLTVT.

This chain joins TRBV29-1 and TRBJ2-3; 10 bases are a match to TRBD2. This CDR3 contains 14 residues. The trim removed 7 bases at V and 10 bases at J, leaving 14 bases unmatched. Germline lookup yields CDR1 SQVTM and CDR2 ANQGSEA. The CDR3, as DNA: TGCAGCGCCAAAATAGCGGGGGGCTCCCGGGCGCAGTATTTT. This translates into CSAKIAGGSRAQYF.

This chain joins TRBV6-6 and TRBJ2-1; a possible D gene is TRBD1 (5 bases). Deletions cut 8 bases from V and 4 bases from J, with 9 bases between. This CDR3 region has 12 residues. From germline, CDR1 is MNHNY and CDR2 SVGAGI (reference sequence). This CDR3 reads CASRSGYNEQFF. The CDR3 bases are TGTGCCAGCCGATCAGGGTACAATGAGCAGTTCTTC.

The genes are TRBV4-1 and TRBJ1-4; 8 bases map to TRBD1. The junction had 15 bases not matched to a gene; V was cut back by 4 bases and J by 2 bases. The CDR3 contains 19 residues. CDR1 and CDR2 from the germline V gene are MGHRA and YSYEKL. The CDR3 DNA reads TGCGCCAGCAGCCCTAGCAGGGGGCCCCGTTGGGGTACTAATGAAAAACTGTTTTTT. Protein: CASSPSRGPRWGTNEKLFF.

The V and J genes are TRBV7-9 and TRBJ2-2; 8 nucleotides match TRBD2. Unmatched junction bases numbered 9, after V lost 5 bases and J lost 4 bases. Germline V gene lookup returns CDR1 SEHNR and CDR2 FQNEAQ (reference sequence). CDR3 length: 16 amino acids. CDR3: CASSQLSGVGTGELFF. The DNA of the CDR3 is TGTGCCAGCAGCCAACTTAGCGGGGTTGGCACCGGGGAGCTGTTTTTT.

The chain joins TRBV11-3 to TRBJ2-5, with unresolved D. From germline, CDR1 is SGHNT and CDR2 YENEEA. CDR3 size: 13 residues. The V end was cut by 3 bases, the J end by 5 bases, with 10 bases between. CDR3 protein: CASSFGHRETQYF. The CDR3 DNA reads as TGTGCCAGCAGCTTTGGGCATCGGGAGACCCAGTACTTC.

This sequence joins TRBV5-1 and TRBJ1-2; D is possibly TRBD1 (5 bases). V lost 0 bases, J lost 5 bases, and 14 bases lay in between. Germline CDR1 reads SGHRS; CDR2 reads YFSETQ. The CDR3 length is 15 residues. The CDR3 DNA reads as TGCGCCAGCAGCTTGGCCGGAGGGGAAAGTTATGGCTACACCTTC. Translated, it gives CASSLAGGESYGYTF.

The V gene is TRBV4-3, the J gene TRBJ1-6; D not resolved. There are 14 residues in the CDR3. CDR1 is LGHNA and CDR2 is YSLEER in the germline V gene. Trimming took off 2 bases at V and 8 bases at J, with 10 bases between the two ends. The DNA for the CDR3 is TGCGCCAGCAGCCAATGGATGACTGATTCACCCCTCCACTTT. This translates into CASSQWMTDSPLHF.